This is a list of T cell receptor beta chains from one sample in a study of technical replicates of blood from four donors. The assay was immunoSEQ multiplex PCR, and TCRdb's table has in-frame clones only and misses some. The table shows 80,000 to 100,000 clones, with 95% to 96% occurring only once. Material for sequencing was T cells isolated from PBMCs. The source of these receptors is a human donor in good health. CDR3s leave out the opening cysteine and the closing phenylalanine or tryptophan.

CDR3 length | J gene | V gene | CDR3 protein
12 | TRBJ2-7 | TRBV19 | ASIVDRASYEQY
14 | TRBJ2-7 | TRBV28 | ASSLDLAGGPYEQY
9 | TRBJ2-7 | TRBV20-1 | SASLSYEQY
11 | TRBJ2-7 | TRBV7-6 | ASSSRHSYEQY
10 | TRBJ1-2 | TRBV7-9 | ASSLGGNGYT
13 | TRBJ2-7 | TRBV12-5 | ASGLVRAGYYEQY
15 | TRBJ1-5 | TRBV19 | ASSTDRRPGGNQPQH
16 | TRBJ2-7 | TRBV4-1 | ASSPQGSGTGSYYEQY
10 | TRBJ2-6 | TRBV27 | ASSFTGSVLT
13 | TRBJ1-5 | TRBV5-1 | ASSLNTAPNQPQH
11 | TRBJ2-7 | TRBV10-3 | AIKGQGAGEQY
12 | TRBJ1-1 | TRBV7-3 | ASSEDRENTEAF
11 | TRBJ2-7 | TRBV7-6 | ASSFITSGEQY
13 | TRBJ2-7 | TRBV5-1 | ASSSQGSSSYEQY
14 | TRBJ2-5 | TRBV6-7 | ASYRTSGQGTETQY
9 | TRBJ2-5 | TRBV20-1 | SAETPSAQY
12 | TRBJ2-7 | TRBV19 | ASSITGNTYEQY
13 | TRBJ2-2 | TRBV7-3 | ASSTTFSGTGELF
14 | TRBJ2-7 | TRBV27 | ASSLSAGVLSYEQY
13 | TRBJ2-3 | TRBV7-3 | ASSLGGTVTDTQY
12 | TRBJ1-3 | TRBV6-1 | ASSPQGTGNTIY
13 | TRBJ2-2 | TRBV6-5 | ASSQGYANTGELF
13 | TRBJ2-7 | TRBV29-1 | SVEDWGGLQYEQY
14 | TRBJ2-3 | TRBV9 | ASSVVLGQYTDTQY
16 | TRBJ2-2 | TRBV9 | ASSVARLAGGNTGELF
12 | TRBJ1-2 | TRBV19 | ASSRTGGDYGYT
10 | TRBJ2-7 | TRBV28 | ASSFPSYEQY
13 | TRBJ2-7 | TRBV28 | ASSLLRTGYYEQY
14 | TRBJ2-7 | TRBV5-1 | ASSLGTSGVSYEQY
11 | TRBJ2-7 | TRBV27 | ASSGTAPYEQY
13 | TRBJ1-2 | TRBV6-1 | ASSSFRTANYGYT
12 | TRBJ1-1 | TRBV4-1 | ASSPRQGNTEAF
12 | TRBJ2-6 | TRBV30 | AWTGTVGANVLT
16 | TRBJ2-4 | TRBV30 | AWSVPVGGILAKNIQY
12 | TRBJ1-1 | TRBV7-9 | ASRRGGLRTEAF
13 | TRBJ1-1 | TRBV27 | ASSRWTASGTEAF
10 | TRBJ1-1 | TRBV4-1 | ASSLGRTEAF
12 | TRBJ1-3 | TRBV6-5 | ASSISVSGNTIY
13 | TRBJ1-2 | TRBV9 | ASSVEGDLDYGYT